This entry describes one T cell receptor (beta chain). The V gene end was trimmed by 5 bases and the J gene end by 2 bases; junction bases not matched to a gene: 5. The CDR3 is made up of 15 amino acids. Germline CDR1 MNHNS, CDR2 SASEGT. What was sequenced were expressed TCRB transcripts, since all of the isolated RNA had been reverse transcribed. Data came from immunoSEQ multiplex PCR; TCRdb stores just in-frame clones and leaves some out. In the table there are 130,000 to 150,000 clones, roughly 50% of which are singletons. CD4+ cells of the naive, central memory, regulatory and stem cell-like memory types were sorted via CD45RO/CCR7/CD25/CD127/CD95/CD27. The sample comes from a study of beta chain features in type 1 diabetes.

The V and J genes are TRBV6-1 and TRBJ1-5; 8 positions agree with TRBD1. The source of this sequence is a man younger than 35 in good health. The source material was Tregs from blood. The CDR3 DNA is TGTGCCAGCAGTACAGGGGGGGGTCGCAATCAGCCCCAGCATTTT. Protein product: CASSTGGGRNQPQHF.